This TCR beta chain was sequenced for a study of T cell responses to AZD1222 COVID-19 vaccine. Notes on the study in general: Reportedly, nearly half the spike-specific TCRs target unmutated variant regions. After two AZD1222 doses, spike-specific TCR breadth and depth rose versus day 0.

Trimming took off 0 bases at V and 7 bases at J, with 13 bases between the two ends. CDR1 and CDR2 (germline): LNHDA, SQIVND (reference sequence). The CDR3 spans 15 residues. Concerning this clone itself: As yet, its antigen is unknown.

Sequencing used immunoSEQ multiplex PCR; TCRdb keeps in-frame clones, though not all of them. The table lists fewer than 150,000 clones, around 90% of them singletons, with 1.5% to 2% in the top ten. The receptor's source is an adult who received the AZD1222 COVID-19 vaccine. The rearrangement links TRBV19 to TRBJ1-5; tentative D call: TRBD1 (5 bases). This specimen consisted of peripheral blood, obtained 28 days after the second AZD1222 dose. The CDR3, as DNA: TGTGCCAGTAGTATAGATCTGCCCCGGGACCAGCCCCAGCATTTT. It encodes CASSIDLPRDQPQHF.